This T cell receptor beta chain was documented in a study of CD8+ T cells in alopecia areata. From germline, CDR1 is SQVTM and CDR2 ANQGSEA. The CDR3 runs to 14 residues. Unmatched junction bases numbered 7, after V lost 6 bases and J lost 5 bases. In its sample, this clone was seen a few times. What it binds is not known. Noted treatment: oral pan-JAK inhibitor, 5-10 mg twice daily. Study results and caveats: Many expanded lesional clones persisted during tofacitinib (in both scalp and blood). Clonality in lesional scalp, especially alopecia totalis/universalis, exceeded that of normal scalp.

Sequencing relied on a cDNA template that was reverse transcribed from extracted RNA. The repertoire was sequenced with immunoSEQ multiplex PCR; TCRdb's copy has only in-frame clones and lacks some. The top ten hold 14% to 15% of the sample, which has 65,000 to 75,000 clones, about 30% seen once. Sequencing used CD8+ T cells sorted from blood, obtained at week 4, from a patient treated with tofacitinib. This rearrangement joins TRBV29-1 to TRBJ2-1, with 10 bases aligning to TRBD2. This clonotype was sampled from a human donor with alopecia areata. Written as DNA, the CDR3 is TGCAGCGTCGTACTAGCGGGGCCAAACAATGAGCAGTTCTTC. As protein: CSVVLAGPNNEQFF.